This T cell receptor (beta chain) was recorded in a study of CDR3 diversity in severe acne. This clonotype was counted many times. One entry per CDR3 protein, called by TCRdb with MiXCR from the PCR reads. The sample records under 95,000 distinct CDR3 sequences, 48% being singletons. This CDR3 region has 18 residues. Trimming left V 0 bases short and J 2 bases short, with 19 bases between. Looked up from germline, CDR1 is MNHEY and CDR2 is SVGAGI. Sample: blood. The chain carries TRBV6-5 and TRBJ1-2; D perhaps matches TRBD1 (5 bases). This TCR was sampled from a male donor in good health, serving as a control. The CDR3 nucleotides are TGTGCCAGCAGTTACTCGATACCGATGGCAGGGCCAAACTATGGCTACACCTTC. Its translation: CASSYSIPMAGPNYGYTF.